The 8 T cell receptor beta chains below were found in one sample sequenced in a study of blood T cell repertoires in COVID-19. Sequenced by immunoSEQ multiplex PCR; TCRdb stores in-frame clones only, minus some. The sample carries tens of thousands of clones, about 86% recorded once. The sequencing input was peripheral blood. The receptors shown here come from a man between 50 and 59 years old with active COVID-19.

The chain joins TRBV9 to TRBJ2-1, with 13 bases aligning to TRBD2. The CDR3 has 15 residues. Trimming removed 0 bases from V and 15 bases from J; junction bases left unmatched: 9. Germline V gene lookup returns CDR1 SGDLS and CDR2 YYNGEE. DNA for the CDR3: TGTGCCAGCAGCGTAGCGTTGGGACTAGCGGGGCCACCGTTCTTC. It codes for CASSVALGLAGPPFF.

The chain joins TRBV4-1 to TRBJ2-1, with 9 bases matching TRBD2. Trimming took 5 bases from V and 0 from J; bases not matched to a gene: 5. The CDR3 contains 16 residues. CDR1 is MGHRA and CDR2 is YSYEKL in the germline V gene. The CDR3 sequence: CASSSLAGSSYNEQFF. The CDR3 DNA reads as TGCGCCAGCAGCTCGCTAGCGGGGAGCTCCTACAATGAGCAGTTCTTC.

J is TRBJ2-2 and V is TRBV5-1; the match to TRBD1 covers 7 bases. Germline V gene sequence: CDR1 SGHRS, CDR2 YFSETQ. The CDR3 is 16 residues long. Trimming cost V 1 base and J 0 bases; bases outside gene matches: 3. The CDR3 DNA is TGCGCCAGCAGCTTGAGGGGGACAGCGAACACCGGGGAGCTGTTTTTT. Its translation: CASSLRGTANTGELFF.

The V call is TRBV5-6, the J call TRBJ2-1; TRBD2 agrees at 11 bases. Per the germline V gene, CDR1 is SGHDT and CDR2 is YYEEEE. The junction had 6 bases not matched to a gene; V was cut back by 2 bases and J by 8 bases. The CDR3 spans 15 residues. The CDR3, as DNA: TGTGCCAGCAGCTTCACTAGCGGGAGTATGTATGAGCAGTTCTTC. Translating gives CASSFTSGSMYEQFF. The full variable domain, completed using reference TRBV5-6 and TRBJ2-1, is DAGVTQSPTHLIKTRGQQVTLRCSPKSGHDTVSWYQQALGQGPQFIFQYYEEEERQRGNFPDRFSGHQFPNYSSELNVNALLLGDSALYLCASSFTSGSMYEQFFGPGTRLTVL.

This chain joins TRBV11-3 and TRBJ1-1; tentatively, D is TRBD1 (6 bases). The V and J ends lost 2 bases and 2 bases respectively, with 21 bases between them. From germline, CDR1 is SGHNT and CDR2 YENEEA. This CDR3 has 18 amino acids. Here the CDR3 DNA reads TGTGCCAGCAGCTTAAGAGGGGAACTTGGACAGATAAACACTGAAGCTTTCTTT. It yields the protein CASSLRGELGQINTEAFF. Supplemented by reference TRBV11-3 and TRBJ1-1, the full variable domain reads EAGVVQSPRYKIIEKKQPVAFWCNPISGHNTLYWYLQNLGQGPELLIRYENEEAVDDSQLPKDRFSAERLKGVDSTLKIQPAELGDSAVYLCASSLRGELGQINTEAFFGQGTRLTVV.

V gene TRBV29-1 combines with J gene TRBJ1-2, with D possibly TRBD1 on 6 matching bases. The CDR3 totals 12 residues. Looked up from germline, CDR1 is SQVTM and CDR2 is ANQGSEA. V was cut by 4 bases and J by 8 bases, with 14 bases left in between. The CDR3: CSVGGRQEGYTF. In DNA form, the CDR3 reads TGCAGCGTTGGGGGCAGACAGGAGGGCTACACCTTC. The full variable domain, in which reference TRBV29-1 and TRBJ1-2 provide the parts outside the CDR3, is SAVISQKPSRDICQRGTSLTIQCQVDSQVTMMFWYRQQPGQSLTLIATANQGSEATYESGFVIDKFPISRPNLTFSTLTVSNMSPEDSSIYLCSVGGRQEGYTFGSGTRLTVV.

V is TRBV19 and J is TRBJ2-3, with TRBD1 identical over 8 bases. Looked up from germline, CDR1 is LNHDA and CDR2 is SQIVND (reference sequence). The V and J ends lost 9 bases and 4 bases, in that order; junction bases with no gene match: 9. The CDR3 length is 14 residues. CDR3 sequence: CASTRDRSADTQYF. The CDR3, as DNA: TGTGCCAGCACTCGGGACAGGTCAGCAGATACGCAGTATTTT. Full variable domain (remainder filled in from reference TRBV19 and TRBJ2-3): DGGITQSPKYLFRKEGQNVTLSCEQNLNHDAMYWYRQDPGQGLRLIYYSQIVNDFQKGDIAEGYSVSREKKESFPLTVTSAQKNPTAFYLCASTRDRSADTQYFGPGTRLTVL.

The CDR3: CATSPPGQSYGYTF. For the CDR3, the DNA is TGTGCCACCAGCCCCCCGGGACAGAGCTATGGCTACACCTTC. The gene calls are TRBV24-1 and TRBJ1-2; the match to TRBD1 covers 7 bases. The CDR3 runs 14 residues. The V and J ends lost 7 bases and 4 bases, in that order; junction bases with no gene match: 8. Per germline, CDR1 KGHDR and CDR2 SFDVKD.